Each of the 27 T cell receptor beta chains below was sequenced from the same sample in a study of T cells in Graves' hyperthyroidism and ophthalmopathy. The CDR3 regions of TCR beta were amplified from RNA transcripts. In the first-round RT-PCR of the TCR CDR3, the HTBI primer set was used. TCRdb independently ran MiXCR on the multiplex PCR reads; one entry per CDR3 protein. Found here are 500,000 to 800,000 distinct CDR3 sequences, roughly 45% of them singletons; the top ten hold less than 9%. Source material: peripheral blood or thyroid tissue (not recorded which). These receptors came from an adult man with Graves' disease, either hyperthyroidism or ophthalmopathy (not recorded which).

CDR3 nucleotides: TGTGCCAGCAGTGCCAGCAATTTTGTAGGGAAGCAGCCCCAGCATTTT. Residues: CASSASNFVGKQPQHF. V gene TRBV12-3 or TRBV12-4 combines with J gene TRBJ1-5; D call uncertain. The length of the CDR3 is 16 residues. Trimming pared 5 bases from V and 7 bases from J, leaving 21 bases between.

The table lists this clonotype with a few counts. The V call is TRBV25-1, the J call TRBJ1-5, with 7 bases matching TRBD1. CDR1 and CDR2 from the germline V gene are MGHDK and SYGVNS. The V segment lost 8 bases and the J segment 4 bases; nucleotides outside the gene matches: 8. The CDR3 totals 14 residues. The CDR3 region is CASVAQGRNQPQHF. The CDR3 DNA sequence: TGTGCCAGCGTTGCACAGGGGAGGAATCAGCCCCAGCATTTT.

This clonotype was detected ten times or more. The chain links TRBV15 to TRBJ2-2; 10 nucleotides align to TRBD2. The junction had 9 bases not matched to a gene; V was cut back by 0 bases and J by 8 bases. CDR1 and CDR2 from the germline V gene are LNHNV and YYDKDF (reference sequence). This CDR3 contains 17 residues. This CDR3 reads CATSRDQVGLALGELFF. CDR3 coding DNA: TGTGCCACCAGCAGAGATCAAGTGGGACTAGCGTTAGGGGAGCTGTTTTTT. Full variable domain (missing parts from reference TRBV15 and TRBJ2-2): DAMVIQNPRYQVTQFGKPVTLSCSQTLNHNVMYWYQQKSSQAPKLLFHYYDKDFNNEADTPDNFQSRRPNTSFCFLDIRSPGLGDTAMYLCATSRDQVGLALGELFFGEGSRLTVL.

This chain links TRBV5-4 with TRBJ1-1; 7 nucleotides match TRBD1. CDR1 is SGHNT and CDR2 is YYREEE in the germline V gene (reference sequence). Trimming removed 4 bases from V and 3 bases from J; junction bases left unmatched: 6. The CDR3 sequence is 14 residues long. CDR3 region: CASSTGTVDTEAFF. In nucleotides, the CDR3 is TGTGCCAGCAGCACCGGGACAGTCGACACTGAAGCTTTCTTT.

This sequence joins TRBV24-1 and TRBJ1-5; D not certain. Germline V CDR1 and CDR2: KGHDR, SFDVKD. This CDR3 comprises 11 residues. V dropped 9 bases and J dropped 6 bases, with 8 bases sitting between them. The DNA of the CDR3 is TGTGCCACCTCGGTCGGTCAGCCCCAGCATTTT. Translated, it gives CATSVGQPQHF.

This clonotype was seen more than once but under ten times. The V call is TRBV12-3 or TRBV12-4, the J call TRBJ1-6; 9 bases are a match to TRBD1. This CDR3 comprises 17 residues. Germline trimming cut 6 bases from V and 10 bases from J; bases unmatched to any gene: 16. CDR3 sequence: CASSQGSGQGTRSPLHF. DNA of the CDR3: TGTGCCAGCAGCCAAGGCAGCGGACAGGGGACGAGATCACCCCTCCACTTT.

This chain links TRBV3-1 with TRBJ1-6; 12 nucleotides agree with TRBD1. Germline V lookup: CDR1 LGHDT, CDR2 YNNKEL (reference sequence). With 4 bases clipped from V and 9 bases from J, the junction kept 10 bases outside the gene matches. This CDR3 contains 17 residues. DNA of the CDR3: TGTGCCAGCAGCCGCCGGGACAGGGGGCTCGCGGGTTCACCCCTCCACTTT. Its protein product is CASSRRDRGLAGSPLHF.

The rearrangement links TRBV4-2 to TRBJ2-7; 9 bases are a match to TRBD1. V shed 0 bases and J 2 bases; nucleotides not matched to a gene: 11. CDR3 size: 18 residues. Germline V lookup: CDR1 LGHNA, CDR2 YNFKEQ. The CDR3 loop reads CASSQDPDPGQGAYEQYF. DNA for the CDR3: TGTGCCAGCAGCCAAGATCCGGATCCGGGACAGGGAGCCTACGAGCAGTACTTC.

The V call is TRBV12-3 or TRBV12-4, the J call TRBJ1-2; D possibly corresponds to TRBD1 (5 bases). The CDR3 spans 12 residues. The germline V and J ends were trimmed by 6 bases and 12 bases, with 17 bases remaining between them. The CDR3 nucleotides are TGTGCCAGCAGGTCGACGGGGGAGGGAAACACCTTC. Its translation is CASRSTGEGNTF.

This clonotype showed up many times. Here the CDR3 reads CASRIETGNTIYF. As DNA, the CDR3 is TGTGCCAGCAGGATCGAAACTGGAAACACCATATATTTT. The chain joins TRBV2 to TRBJ1-3; D gene ambiguous. The V end was cut by 6 bases, the J end by 2 bases, with 8 bases between. Looked up from germline, CDR1 is SNHLY and CDR2 is FYNNEI. CDR3 length equals 13 residues.

This chain's CDR3 is CRFQGAMNTEAFF. The CDR3, as DNA: TGCAGATTCCAGGGGGCTATGAACACTGAAGCTTTCTTT. The chain joins TRBV29-1 to TRBJ1-1; 8 bases line up with TRBD1. The CDR3 contains 13 residues. The germline gives CDR1 SQVTM, CDR2 ANQGSEA.

For the CDR3, the DNA is TGTGCCAGTAGTCAACAGAATAGCAATCAGCCCCAGCATTTT. Translation gives CASSQQNSNQPQHF. The V call is TRBV19, the J call TRBJ1-5, with D unclear. V was pared by 5 bases and J by 0 bases, with 8 bases between. CDR3 size: 14 residues. Germline V lookup: CDR1 LNHDA, CDR2 SQIVND (reference sequence). The complete variable domain, with remaining parts taken from reference TRBV19 and TRBJ1-5, reads DGGITQSPKYLFRKEGQNVTLSCEQNLNHDAMYWYRQDPGQGLRLIYYSQIVNDFQKGDIAEGYSVSREKKESFPLTVTSAQKNPTAFYLCASSQQNSNQPQHFGDGTRLSIL.

The chain links TRBV6-6 to TRBJ2-7, with 7 nucleotides matching TRBD2. Trimming took 7 bases from V and 5 from J; bases not matched to a gene: 8. CDR3 length: 13 residues. The germline V gene encodes CDR1 MNHNY and CDR2 SVGAGI (reference sequence). The CDR3 spells CASNPPGGDEQYF. As DNA, the CDR3 is TGTGCCAGCAACCCCCCGGGGGGAGACGAGCAGTACTTC.

V and J are TRBV29-1 and TRBJ1-2; possible D gene TRBD1, 6 bases. Germline values: CDR1 SQVTM, CDR2 ANQGSEA. The CDR3 runs 9 residues. The DNA for the CDR3 is TGCACCGAACAGGGAGGCTACACCTTC. It yields the protein CTEQGGYTF. The full variable domain, in which reference TRBV29-1 and TRBJ1-2 provide the parts outside the CDR3, is SAVISQKPSRDICQRGTSLTIQCQVDSQVTMMFWYRQQPGQSLTLIATANQGSEATYESGFVIDKFPISRPNLTFSTLTVSNMSPEDSSIYLCTEQGGYTFGSGTRLTVV.

The genes are TRBV7-9 and TRBJ1-2; D gene ambiguous. The germline gives CDR1 SEHNR, CDR2 FQNEAQ (reference sequence). The CDR3 extends over 15 amino acids. The V end was cut by 6 bases, the J end by 7 bases, with 21 bases between. CDR3 DNA: TGTGCCAGCAGTCAATCCGCCGTGGGAACGGCTGGCTACACCTTC. Translated: CASSQSAVGTAGYTF. The variable domain in full, with the rest retrieved from reference TRBV7-9 and TRBJ1-2, is DTGVSQNPRHKITKRGQNVTFRCDPISEHNRLYWYRQTLGQGPEFLTYFQNEAQLEKSRLLSDRFSAERPKGSFSTLEIQRTEQGDSAMYLCASSQSAVGTAGYTFGSGTRLTVV.

The chain couples TRBV9 to TRBJ2-2; 10 nucleotides align to TRBD2. CDR1 SGDLS and CDR2 YYNGEE come from the germline V gene. The V segment lost 4 bases and the J segment 0 bases; nucleotides outside the gene matches: 3. The CDR3 has 16 residues. DNA for the CDR3: TGTGCCAGCAGCCATACTAGCGGGGCGAACACCGGGGAGCTGTTTTTT. Translating gives CASSHTSGANTGELFF.

This clonotype was observed at least ten times. The rearrangement joins TRBV19 to TRBJ1-2; D gene uncertain. This CDR3 spans 9 amino acids. Germline V lookup: CDR1 LNHDA, CDR2 SQIVND (reference sequence). The CDR3 loop reads CVRCYGYTF. CDR3 in DNA: TGTGTCCGGTGCTATGGCTACACCTTC. Complete variable domain (other parts from reference TRBV19 and TRBJ1-2): DGGITQSPKYLFRKEGQNVTLSCEQNLNHDAMYWYRQDPGQGLRLIYYSQIVNDFQKGDIAEGYSVSREKKESFPLTVTSAQKNPTAFYLCVRCYGYTFGSGTRLTVV.

On this clonotype: A read error may explain this, as a much larger clone is one base away. The chain employs TRBV13 and TRBJ1-1; D is unresolved. The CDR3 has 13 residues. Between the trimmed V and J ends, which lost 7 bases and 6 bases, there was a span of 15 bases. Germline-derived CDR1 and CDR2 are PRHDT and FYEKMQ (reference sequence). Here the CDR3 DNA reads TGTGCCAGCACCCCGGGCCTATCCGCTGAAGCTTTCTTT. Translating gives CASTPGLSAEAFF.

This rearrangement joins TRBV7-9 to TRBJ1-2, with a weak D call TRBD1 (5 bases). The CDR3 has 14 residues. Germline V gene data show CDR1 as SEHNR and CDR2 as FQNEAQ (reference sequence). V lost 5 bases and J lost 1, with 11 bases in between. CDR3 region: CASSHPTDNYGYTF. The CDR3 DNA is TGTGCCAGCAGCCACCCGACAGATAACTATGGCTACACCTTC.

This clonotype was seen many times. The chain combines TRBV7-2 with TRBJ2-7, with 7 bases matching TRBD2. The CDR3 has 18 residues. With 2 bases clipped from V and 3 bases from J, the junction kept 16 bases outside the gene matches. Germline V gene sequence: CDR1 SGHTA, CDR2 FQGNSA. The CDR3 reads CASSLFGLAVSAGYEQYF. The DNA for the CDR3 is TGTGCCAGCAGCTTATTCGGGCTAGCGGTTAGCGCGGGCTACGAGCAGTACTTC.

The chain couples TRBV5-5 to TRBJ2-7; the match to TRBD1 covers 8 bases. V shed 3 bases, J shed 4 bases, and the junction held 6 bases outside the gene matches. CDR1 is SGHKS and CDR2 is YYEKEE in the germline V gene (reference sequence). The CDR3 runs 14 residues. The CDR3 DNA sequence: TGTGCCAGCAGCTCGCGGACAGGGCCATACGAGCAGTACTTC. Protein sequence: CASSSRTGPYEQYF.

The V call is TRBV2, the J call TRBJ2-7; a possible D gene is TRBD2 (7 bases). This CDR3 comprises 14 residues. V lost 6 bases and J 4 bases, leaving 16 bases between the germline ends. CDR1 is SNHLY and CDR2 is FYNNEI in the germline V gene. The CDR3 here is CASSQRDILYEQYF. CDR3 nucleotide sequence: TGTGCCAGCAGCCAGCGGGACATTCTATACGAGCAGTACTTC.

Ten or more counts support this clonotype. The rearrangement joins TRBV13 to TRBJ1-1; 12 bases map to TRBD1. The CDR3 runs 15 residues. Germline V gives CDR1 PRHDT, CDR2 FYEKMQ (reference sequence). V was clipped by 5 bases and J by 5 bases; unmatched bases: 6. This chain's CDR3 is CASSLGTGGRTEAFF. DNA of the CDR3: TGTGCCAGCAGCCTTGGGACAGGGGGCAGGACTGAAGCTTTCTTT.

This clonotype showed up many times. J is TRBJ2-6 and V is TRBV19; 9 bases match TRBD1. The CDR3 extends over 14 amino acids. With 5 bases clipped from V and 9 bases from J, the junction kept 5 bases outside the gene matches. Germline CDR1 is LNHDA and CDR2 is SQIVND (reference sequence). The CDR3 DNA is TGTGCCAGTAGTCCGGGACAGGGAAACAACGTCCTGACTTTC. Amino acids: CASSPGQGNNVLTF.

This rearrangement joins TRBV10-3 to TRBJ2-7, with 9 bases fitting TRBD1. Per germline, CDR1 ENHRY and CDR2 SYGVKD. The CDR3 is made up of 13 amino acids. With 8 bases clipped from V and 5 bases from J, the junction kept 7 bases outside the gene matches. In DNA, the CDR3 is TGTGCCATCGCCTCGACAGGGGGAAACGAGCAGTACTTC. This sequence encodes CAIASTGGNEQYF.

The chain carries TRBV2 and TRBJ1-2; no clear D. Germline loops: CDR1 SNHLY, CDR2 FYNNEI. The germline V and J ends were trimmed by 4 bases and 2 bases, with 14 bases remaining between them. The CDR3 is made up of 15 amino acids. CDR3: CASSVYPRTNYGYTF. Written as DNA, the CDR3 is TGTGCCAGCAGTGTATACCCACGAACCAACTATGGCTACACCTTC.

This clonotype has ten or more counts. The chain recombines TRBV20-1 with TRBJ2-7; TRBD1 is a possible D gene (6 bases). Germline V lookup: CDR1 DFQATT, CDR2 SNEGSKA (reference sequence). This CDR3 has 13 residues. The germline V and J ends were trimmed by 3 bases and 2 bases, with 11 bases remaining between them. The CDR3 region is CSASRDTAYEQYF. The CDR3 DNA sequence: TGCAGTGCTAGTAGGGACACCGCCTACGAGCAGTACTTC.